One sample yielded the 20 T cell receptor beta chains listed below, sequenced in a study of shared clonotypes between healthy human individuals. Clones were sequenced by immunoSEQ multiplex PCR, and TCRdb holds only the in-frame ones, with some missing. This repertoire shows around 1,100,000 clones, approximately 80% found once; its top ten account for 0.7% to 0.95%. Specimen: memory CD4+ T cells from PBMCs. The subset was: CD45RA-negative fraction. The receptors stem from a young man in good health. Some clones in this sample may be carry-over from other donors' samples.

The chain has TRBV19 and TRBJ2-1, with TRBD1 as a possible D gene (6 bases). The CDR3 is 14 amino acids. The germline CDR1 and CDR2 sequences are LNHDA and SQIVND (reference sequence). Trimming left V 10 bases short and J 5 bases short, with 18 bases between. The CDR3 coding sequence is TGTGCCACCAAGACAGGAGATCTCCACAATGAGCAGTTCTTC. It encodes CATKTGDLHNEQFF.

V gene TRBV5-5 combines with J gene TRBJ1-2; D call uncertain. V was cut by 4 bases and J by 8 bases, with 12 bases left in between. This CDR3 is built from 12 residues. Per the germline V gene, CDR1 is SGHKS and CDR2 is YYEKEE (reference sequence). The CDR3 DNA reads as TGTGCCAGCAGCCTGAGTCAGGAGGGCTACACCTTC. Translated: CASSLSQEGYTF.

V gene TRBV28 combines with J gene TRBJ1-2; no firm D call. Germline-derived CDR1 and CDR2 are MDHEN and SYDVKM. V shed 4 bases and J shed 4 bases, with 19 bases lying between them. The CDR3 loop spans 16 amino acids. CDR3 bases: TGTGCCAGCAGTTCTTACGCCGAAGGGAAAATCTATGGCTACACCTTC. It specifies CASSSYAEGKIYGYTF.

The chain has TRBV28 and TRBJ1-5, with unresolved D. CDR3 size: 15 residues. The germline V gene has CDR1 MDHEN and CDR2 SYDVKM. Trimming stripped 6 bases from V and 5 bases from J, with 17 bases between. This chain's CDR3 is CASSPRVGEHQPQHF. CDR3 nucleotide sequence: TGTGCCAGCAGCCCCCGCGTGGGAGAACATCAGCCCCAGCATTTT.

As concerns this clone: This same CDR3 is encoded by further DNA sequences in the sample. The chain uses TRBV5-4 and TRBJ2-7; 8 nucleotides agree with TRBD1. The CDR3 covers 12 residues. Germline loops: CDR1 SGHNT, CDR2 YYREEE (reference sequence). V was pared by 1 base and J by 6 bases, with 0 bases of the junction left unmatched. The CDR3 DNA follows: TGTGCCAGCAGCTTGACAGGGGGCGAGCAGTACTTC. It encodes CASSLTGGEQYF.

The chain is built from TRBV14 and TRBJ2-1; no clear D. Germline V gene lookup returns CDR1 SGHDN and CDR2 FVKESK. V lost 4 bases, J lost 0 bases, and 10 bases lay in between. This CDR3 region has 15 residues. CDR3 residues: CASSPGSNSYNEQFF. Here the CDR3 DNA reads TGTGCCAGCAGCCCCGGGTCGAACTCCTACAATGAGCAGTTCTTC.

The gene calls are TRBV7-9 and TRBJ2-7; D is ambiguous. The CDR3 is 11 residues long. Germline V lookup: CDR1 SEHNR, CDR2 FQNEAQ (reference sequence). Trimming shortened V by 7 bases and J by 4 bases, and 8 bases separated the two germline ends. In DNA, the CDR3 is TGTGCCAGCACAAACAGTTACGAGCAGTACTTC. The encoded protein is CASTNSYEQYF. Using reference TRBV7-9 and TRBJ2-7 for the parts outside the CDR3, the full variable domain is DTGVSQNPRHKITKRGQNVTFRCDPISEHNRLYWYRQTLGQGPEFLTYFQNEAQLEKSRLLSDRFSAERPKGSFSTLEIQRTEQGDSAMYLCASTNSYEQYFGPGTRLTVT.

The chain couples TRBV7-3 to TRBJ1-2; 7 nucleotides line up with TRBD1. V shed 1 base, J shed 2 bases, and the junction held 4 bases outside the gene matches. Per the germline V gene, CDR1 is SGHTA and CDR2 is FQGTGA. The CDR3 has 15 amino acids. CDR3 sequence: CASSLNRDSNYGYTF. CDR3 bases: TGTGCCAGCAGCTTAAATCGGGACAGCAACTATGGCTACACCTTC.

J is TRBJ2-7 and V is TRBV4-3; 14 positions match TRBD2. Per germline, CDR1 LGHNA and CDR2 YSLEER. Losses at the gene ends were 2 bases for V and 3 bases for J; bases not matched to a gene: 12. This CDR3 contains 19 residues. The CDR3 sequence: CASSQTATSGREYRYEQYF. The CDR3 DNA is TGCGCCAGCAGCCAAACCGCGACTAGCGGGAGGGAGTACCGCTACGAGCAGTACTTC.

The chain uses TRBV11-2 and TRBJ1-2; 9 bases agree with TRBD1. The CDR3 loop spans 14 amino acids. J gave up 8 bases and V 1 base, and 5 bases lay outside the gene matches. Germline CDR1 reads SGHAT; CDR2 reads FQNNGV. The CDR3 nucleotides read TGTGCCAGCAGCTTAGTGGGACAGGGAGGAGGCTACACCTTC. It specifies CASSLVGQGGGYTF.

V gene TRBV2 combines with J gene TRBJ2-5, with 8 bases identical to TRBD1. V was pared by 7 bases and J by 4 bases, with 5 bases of the junction left unmatched. Germline V gene lookup returns CDR1 SNHLY and CDR2 FYNNEI. The CDR3 is 13 amino acids. CDR3 nucleotides: TGTGCCAGCATCGAGACAGGGGTAGAGACCCAGTACTTC. This sequence encodes CASIETGVETQYF.

The chain carries TRBV4-1 and TRBJ2-5; possibly TRBD1 or TRBD2 for D (5 bases each). V was trimmed by 4 bases and J by 3 bases, leaving 15 bases between them. CDR3 length equals 15 residues. Germline V gene lookup returns CDR1 MGHRA and CDR2 YSYEKL. The CDR3, as DNA: TGCGCCAGCAGCCTCATGGGGGTCTCCGAAGAGACCCAGTACTTC. Protein sequence: CASSLMGVSEETQYF.

The chain employs TRBV28 and TRBJ2-7, with 15 bases aligning to TRBD2. The CDR3 covers 16 residues. The trim removed 6 bases at V and 2 bases at J, leaving 5 bases unmatched. Germline CDR1 MDHEN, CDR2 SYDVKM. DNA for the CDR3: TGTGCCAGCAGACCCGGGACTAGCGGGGGGACCTACGAGCAGTACTTC. Amino acids: CASRPGTSGGTYEQYF.

The chain carries TRBV18 and TRBJ1-4, with TRBD1 matching over 10 bases. V lost 3 bases, J lost 0 bases, and 7 bases stayed unmatched. CDR3 length equals 18 residues. Germline V CDR1 and CDR2: KGHSH, LQKENI. CDR3 residues: CASSPLGQGRPTNEKLFF. The CDR3 DNA reads as TGTGCCAGCTCACCTCTGGGACAGGGGAGACCAACTAATGAAAAACTGTTTTTT.

The chain has TRBV7-3 and TRBJ2-1; 12 nucleotides line up with TRBD2. CDR3 length equals 19 residues. The J segment lost 5 bases and the V segment lost 5 bases, leaving 16 bases of the junction unmatched. Germline V CDR1 and CDR2: SGHTA, FQGTGA. The CDR3 sequence: CASSPTPVLAGGPNNEQFF. In DNA form, the CDR3 reads TGTGCCAGCAGCCCAACCCCGGTTCTAGCGGGAGGGCCGAACAATGAGCAGTTCTTC.

The chain is built from TRBV27 and TRBJ2-1; the D gene is possibly TRBD1 (5 bases). Germline V gene data show CDR1 as MNHEY and CDR2 as SMNVEV (reference sequence). This CDR3 has 14 amino acids. V was trimmed by 3 bases and J by 8 bases, leaving 14 bases between them. CDR3 in amino acids: CASSFSSGYDEQFF. As DNA, the CDR3 is TGTGCCAGCAGTTTCTCCTCAGGGTACGATGAGCAGTTCTTC.

The chain carries TRBV18 and TRBJ2-7, with 7 bases lining up with TRBD2. This CDR3 contains 16 residues. CDR1 KGHSH and CDR2 LQKENI come from the germline V gene. V shed 3 bases, J shed 2 bases, and the junction held 10 bases outside the gene matches. CDR3 sequence: CASSPRKREVTYEQYF. As DNA, the CDR3 is TGTGCCAGCTCACCTCGGAAGCGGGAAGTTACCTACGAGCAGTACTTC.

V gene TRBV7-2 combines with J gene TRBJ2-7; D gene unclear. From germline, CDR1 is SGHTA and CDR2 FQGNSA. V lost 0 bases, J lost 6 bases, and 9 bases lay in between. The CDR3 extends over 13 amino acids. CDR3: CASSLALGSEQYF. As DNA, the CDR3 is TGTGCCAGCAGCTTAGCGCTGGGGTCCGAGCAGTACTTC.

The chain recombines TRBV27 with TRBJ1-1; the D is unclear. CDR3 length: 14 residues. CDR1 MNHEY and CDR2 SMNVEV come from the germline V gene (reference sequence). Trimming cost V 2 bases and J 1 base, with 8 bases left between them. In DNA form, the CDR3 reads TGTGCCAGCAGTTTAGTCGTTGGGAACACTGAAGCTTTCTTT. Translating it yields CASSLVVGNTEAFF.

V gene TRBV7-5 combines with J gene TRBJ1-5. TRBV7-5 is tagged as a pseudogene. The CDR3 has 13 residues. CDR3 nucleotides: TGTGTCAGACGGAGGGTTGGCAATCAGCCCCAGCATTTT. It yields the protein CVRRRVGNQPQHF.